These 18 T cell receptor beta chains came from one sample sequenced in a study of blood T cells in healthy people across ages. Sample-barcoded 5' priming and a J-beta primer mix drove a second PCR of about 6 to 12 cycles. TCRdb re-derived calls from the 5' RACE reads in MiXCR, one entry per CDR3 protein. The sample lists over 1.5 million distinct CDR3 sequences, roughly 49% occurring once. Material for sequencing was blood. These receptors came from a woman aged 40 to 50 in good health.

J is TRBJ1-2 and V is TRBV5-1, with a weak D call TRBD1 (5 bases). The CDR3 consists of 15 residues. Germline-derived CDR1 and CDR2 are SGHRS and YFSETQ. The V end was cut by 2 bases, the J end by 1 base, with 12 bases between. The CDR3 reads CASSFRDGNNYGYTF. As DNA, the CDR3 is TGCGCCAGCAGCTTTCGGGACGGCAATAACTATGGCTACACCTTC.

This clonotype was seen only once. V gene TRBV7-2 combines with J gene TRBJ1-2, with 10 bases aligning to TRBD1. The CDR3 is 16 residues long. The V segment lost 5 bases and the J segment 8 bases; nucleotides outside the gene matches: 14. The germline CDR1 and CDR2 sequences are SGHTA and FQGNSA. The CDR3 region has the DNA TGTGCCAGCAGCAACGGACAGGGGGGGAATCGTGCGGGCTACACCTTC. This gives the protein CASSNGQGGNRAGYTF.

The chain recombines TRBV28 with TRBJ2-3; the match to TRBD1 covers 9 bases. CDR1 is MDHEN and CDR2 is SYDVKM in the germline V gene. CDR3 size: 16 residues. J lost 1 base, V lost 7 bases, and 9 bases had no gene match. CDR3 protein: CASTPQGAIGTDTQYF. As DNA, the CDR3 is TGTGCCAGCACCCCACAGGGGGCGATCGGCACAGATACGCAGTATTTT.

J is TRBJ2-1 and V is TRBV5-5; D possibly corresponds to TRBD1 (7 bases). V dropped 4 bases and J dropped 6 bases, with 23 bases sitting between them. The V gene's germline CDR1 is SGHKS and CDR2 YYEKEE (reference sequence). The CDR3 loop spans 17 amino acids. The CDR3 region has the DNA TGTGCCAGCAGCCCCCCCCGGAGGGGGACAGACGGCAATGAGCAGTTCTTC. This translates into CASSPPRRGTDGNEQFF. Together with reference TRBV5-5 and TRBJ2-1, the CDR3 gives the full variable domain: DAGVTQSPTHLIKTRGQQVTLRCSPISGHKSVSWYQQVLGQGPQFIFQYYEKEERGRGNFPDRFSARQFPNYSSELNVNALLLGDSALYLCASSPPRRGTDGNEQFFGPGTRLTVL.

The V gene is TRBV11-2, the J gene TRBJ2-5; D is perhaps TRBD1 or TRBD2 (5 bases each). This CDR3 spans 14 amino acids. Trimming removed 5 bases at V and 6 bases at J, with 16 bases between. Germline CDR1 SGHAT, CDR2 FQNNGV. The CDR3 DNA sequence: TGTGCCAGCAGCACCAGGGACGTACGGCAGACCCAGTACTTC. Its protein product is CASSTRDVRQTQYF.

CDR3 nucleotides: TGCAGTCCGAAGGCAGGGGGCTTTGAGCAGTACTTC. Protein: CSPKAGGFEQYF. The rearrangement uses TRBV20-1 and TRBJ2-5, with 8 nucleotides matching TRBD1. With V trimmed by 8 bases and J by 11 bases, 13 bases remained unmatched. Looked up from germline, CDR1 is DFQATT and CDR2 is SNEGSKA (reference sequence). CDR3 length: 12 amino acids.

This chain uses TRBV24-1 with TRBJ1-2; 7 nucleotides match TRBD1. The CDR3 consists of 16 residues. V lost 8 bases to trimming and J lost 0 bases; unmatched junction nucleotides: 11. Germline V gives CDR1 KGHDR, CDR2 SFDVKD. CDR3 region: CATTDPTGSSNYGYTF. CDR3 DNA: TGTGCCACCACCGATCCGACAGGGAGCTCTAACTATGGCTACACCTTC.

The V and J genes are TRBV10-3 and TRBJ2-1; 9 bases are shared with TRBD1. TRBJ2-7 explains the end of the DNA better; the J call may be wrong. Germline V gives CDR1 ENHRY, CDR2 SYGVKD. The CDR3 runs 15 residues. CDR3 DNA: TGTGCCATCAGCCTTACAGGGGGCCTATACAATGAGCAGTACTTC. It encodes CAISLTGGLYNEQYF.

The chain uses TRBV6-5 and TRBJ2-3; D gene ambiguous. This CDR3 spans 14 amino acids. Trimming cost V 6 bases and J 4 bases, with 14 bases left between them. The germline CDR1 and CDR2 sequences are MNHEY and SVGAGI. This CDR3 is CASSSVGWADTQYF. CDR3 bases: TGTGCCAGCAGCAGCGTGGGGTGGGCAGATACGCAGTATTTT.

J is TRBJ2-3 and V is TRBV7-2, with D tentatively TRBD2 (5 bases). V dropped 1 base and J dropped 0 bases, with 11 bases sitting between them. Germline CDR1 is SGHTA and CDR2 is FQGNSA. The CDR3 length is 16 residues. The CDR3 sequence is CASSLGFSESTDTQYF. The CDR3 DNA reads TGTGCCAGCAGCTTAGGTTTTAGCGAGAGCACAGATACGCAGTATTTT.

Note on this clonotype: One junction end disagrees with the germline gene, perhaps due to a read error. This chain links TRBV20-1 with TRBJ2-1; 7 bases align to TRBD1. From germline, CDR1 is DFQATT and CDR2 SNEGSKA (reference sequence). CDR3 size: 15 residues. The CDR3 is CSARDRDSSHNEQFF. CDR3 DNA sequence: TGCAGTGCTAGAGATCGGGACAGCTCCCACAATGAGCAGTTCTTC.

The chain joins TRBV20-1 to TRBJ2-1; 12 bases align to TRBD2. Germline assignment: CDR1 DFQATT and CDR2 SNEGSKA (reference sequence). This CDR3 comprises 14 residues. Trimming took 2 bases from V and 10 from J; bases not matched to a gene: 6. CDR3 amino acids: CSARPSGGAKEQFF. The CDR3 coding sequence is TGCAGTGCTAGACCTAGCGGGGGGGCCAAAGAGCAGTTCTTC.

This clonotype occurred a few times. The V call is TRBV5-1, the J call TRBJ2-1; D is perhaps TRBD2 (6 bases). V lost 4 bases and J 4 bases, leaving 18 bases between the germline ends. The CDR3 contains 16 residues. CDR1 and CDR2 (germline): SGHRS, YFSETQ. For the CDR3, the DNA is TGCGCCAGCAGCCCGGCCCCGCTAGCGAGGTACAATGAGCAGTTCTTC. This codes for CASSPAPLARYNEQFF. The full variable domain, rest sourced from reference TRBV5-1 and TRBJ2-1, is KAGVTQTPRYLIKTRGQQVTLSCSPISGHRSVSWYQQTPGQGLQFLFEYFSETQRNKGNFPGRFSGRQFSNSRSEMNVSTLELGDSALYLCASSPAPLARYNEQFFGPGTRLTVL.

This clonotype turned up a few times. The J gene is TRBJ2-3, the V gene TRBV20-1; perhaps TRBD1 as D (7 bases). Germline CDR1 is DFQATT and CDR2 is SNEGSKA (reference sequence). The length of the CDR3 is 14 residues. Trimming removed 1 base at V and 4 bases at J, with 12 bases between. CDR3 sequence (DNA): TGCAGTGCTAGAGTTACAGGGGAGGCAGATACGCAGTATTTT. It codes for CSARVTGEADTQYF.

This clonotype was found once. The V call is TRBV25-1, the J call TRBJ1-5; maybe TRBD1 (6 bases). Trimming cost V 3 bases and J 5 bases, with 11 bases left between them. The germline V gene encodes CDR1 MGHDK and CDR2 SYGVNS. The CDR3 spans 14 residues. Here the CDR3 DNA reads TGTGCCAGCAGTGATGGGGGGGCCCATCAGCCCCAGCATTTT. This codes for CASSDGGAHQPQHF. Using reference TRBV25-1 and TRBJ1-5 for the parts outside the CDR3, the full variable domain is EADIYQTPRYLVIGTGKKITLECSQTMGHDKMYWYQQDPGMELHLIHYSYGVNSTEKGDLSSESTVSRIRTEHFPLTLESARPSHTSQYLCASSDGGAHQPQHFGDGTRLSIL.

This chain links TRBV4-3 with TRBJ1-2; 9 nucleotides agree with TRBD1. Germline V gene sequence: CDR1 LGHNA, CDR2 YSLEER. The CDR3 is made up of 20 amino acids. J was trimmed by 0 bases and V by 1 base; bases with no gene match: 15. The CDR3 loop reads CASSQVLTRGQGIANYGYTF. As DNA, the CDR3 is TGCGCCAGCAGCCAAGTTTTGACCCGGGGACAGGGAATAGCTAACTATGGCTACACCTTC.

Here the CDR3 reads CASGFPGLMNTEAFF. As DNA, the CDR3 is TGTGCCAGTGGATTTCCGGGACTCATGAACACTGAAGCTTTCTTT. The genes are TRBV12-3 or TRBV12-4 and TRBJ1-1, with D maybe TRBD1 (5 bases). This CDR3 comprises 15 residues. Trimming took 9 bases from V and 0 from J, leaving 17 bases between them.

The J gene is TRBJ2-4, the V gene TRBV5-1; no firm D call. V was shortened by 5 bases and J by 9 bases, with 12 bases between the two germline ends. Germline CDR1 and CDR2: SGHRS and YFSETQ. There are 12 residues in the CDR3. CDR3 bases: TGCGCCAGCAGGTCGGGTCTGGGCATTCAGTACTTC. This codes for CASRSGLGIQYF.